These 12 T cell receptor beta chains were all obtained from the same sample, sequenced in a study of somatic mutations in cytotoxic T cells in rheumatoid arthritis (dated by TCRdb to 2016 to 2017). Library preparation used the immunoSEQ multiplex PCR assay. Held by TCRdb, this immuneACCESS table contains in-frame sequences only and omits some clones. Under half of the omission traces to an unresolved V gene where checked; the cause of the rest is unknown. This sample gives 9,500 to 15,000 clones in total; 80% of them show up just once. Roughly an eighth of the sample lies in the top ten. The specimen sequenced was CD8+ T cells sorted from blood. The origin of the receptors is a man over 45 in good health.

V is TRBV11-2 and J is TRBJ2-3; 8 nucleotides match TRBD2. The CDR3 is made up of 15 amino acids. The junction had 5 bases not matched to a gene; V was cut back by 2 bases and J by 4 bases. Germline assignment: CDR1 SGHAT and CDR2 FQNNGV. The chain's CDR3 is CASSLTGGRSDTQYF. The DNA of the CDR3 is TGTGCCAGCAGCTTAACGGGGGGGAGATCAGATACGCAGTATTTT.

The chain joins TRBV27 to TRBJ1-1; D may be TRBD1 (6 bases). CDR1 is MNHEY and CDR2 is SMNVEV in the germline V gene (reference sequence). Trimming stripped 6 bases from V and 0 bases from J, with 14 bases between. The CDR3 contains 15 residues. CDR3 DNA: TGTGCCAGCAGATCCACCGGGACACTGAACACTGAAGCTTTCTTT. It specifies CASRSTGTLNTEAFF.

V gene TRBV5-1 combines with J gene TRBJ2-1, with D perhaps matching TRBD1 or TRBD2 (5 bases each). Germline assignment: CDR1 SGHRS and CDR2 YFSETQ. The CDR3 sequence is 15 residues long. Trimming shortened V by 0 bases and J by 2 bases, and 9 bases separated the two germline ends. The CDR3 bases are TGCGCCAGCAGCTTGGGAGGGGCCCCCTACAATGAGCAGTTCTTC. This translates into CASSLGGAPYNEQFF.

CDR3 in amino acids: CASSEESGPSYEQYV. The DNA for the CDR3 is TGTGCCAGCAGTGAAGAATCCGGGCCCTCCTACGAGCAGTACGTC. V and J are TRBV6-1 and TRBJ2-7; D is unresolved. Per germline, CDR1 MNHNS and CDR2 SASEGT. The CDR3 extends over 15 amino acids. The V end lost 1 base, the J end lost 0 bases, and 10 bases lay between the germline ends.

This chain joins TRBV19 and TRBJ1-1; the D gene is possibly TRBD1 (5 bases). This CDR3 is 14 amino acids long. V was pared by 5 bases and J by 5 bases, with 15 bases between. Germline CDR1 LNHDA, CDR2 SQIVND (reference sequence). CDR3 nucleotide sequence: TGTGCCAGTAGTGGGACCGTTGTGTTAACTGAAGCTTTCTTT. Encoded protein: CASSGTVVLTEAFF.

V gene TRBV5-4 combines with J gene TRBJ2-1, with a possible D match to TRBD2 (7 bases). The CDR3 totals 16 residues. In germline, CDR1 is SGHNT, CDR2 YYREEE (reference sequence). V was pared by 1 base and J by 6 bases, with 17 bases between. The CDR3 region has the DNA TGTGCCAGCAGCTTGTGGGGGGGCGGGGGTCGCAATGAGCAGTTCTTC. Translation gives CASSLWGGGGRNEQFF.

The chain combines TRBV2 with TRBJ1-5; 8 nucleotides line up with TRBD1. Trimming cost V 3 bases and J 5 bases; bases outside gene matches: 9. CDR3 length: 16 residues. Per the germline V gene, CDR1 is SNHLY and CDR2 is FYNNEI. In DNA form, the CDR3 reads TGTGCCAGCAGTGAGACGGACAGGGTCCTTGATCAGCCCCAGCATTTT. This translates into CASSETDRVLDQPQHF.

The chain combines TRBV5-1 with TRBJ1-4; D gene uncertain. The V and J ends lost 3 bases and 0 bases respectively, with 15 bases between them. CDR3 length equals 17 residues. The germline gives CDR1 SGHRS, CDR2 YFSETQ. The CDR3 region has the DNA TGCGCCAGCAGCTACCCAGTCCAGGATCCAACTAATGAAAAACTGTTTTTT. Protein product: CASSYPVQDPTNEKLFF.

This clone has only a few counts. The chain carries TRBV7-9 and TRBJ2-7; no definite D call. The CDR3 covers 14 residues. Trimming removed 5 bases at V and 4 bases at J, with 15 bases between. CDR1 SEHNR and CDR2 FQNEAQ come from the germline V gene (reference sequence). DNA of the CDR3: TGTGCCAGCAGCCCCCAAGACACCACGTACGAGCAGTACTTC. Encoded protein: CASSPQDTTYEQYF.

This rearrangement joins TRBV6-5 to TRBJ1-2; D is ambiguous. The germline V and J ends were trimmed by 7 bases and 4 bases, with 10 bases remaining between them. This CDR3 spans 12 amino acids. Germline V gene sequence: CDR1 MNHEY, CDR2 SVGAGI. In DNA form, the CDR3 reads TGTGCCAGCAAGGGTCGGCCCTATGGCTACACCTTC. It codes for CASKGRPYGYTF.

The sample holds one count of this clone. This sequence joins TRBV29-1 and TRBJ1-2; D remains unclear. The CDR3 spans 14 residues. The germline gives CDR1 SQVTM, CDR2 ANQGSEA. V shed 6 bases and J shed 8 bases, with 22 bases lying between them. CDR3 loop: CSVAPQPLLWGYTF. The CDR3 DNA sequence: TGCAGCGTGGCCCCTCAGCCGCTCCTCTGGGGCTACACCTTC. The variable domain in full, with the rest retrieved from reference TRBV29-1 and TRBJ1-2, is SAVISQKPSRDICQRGTSLTIQCQVDSQVTMMFWYRQQPGQSLTLIATANQGSEATYESGFVIDKFPISRPNLTFSTLTVSNMSPEDSSIYLCSVAPQPLLWGYTFGSGTRLTVV.

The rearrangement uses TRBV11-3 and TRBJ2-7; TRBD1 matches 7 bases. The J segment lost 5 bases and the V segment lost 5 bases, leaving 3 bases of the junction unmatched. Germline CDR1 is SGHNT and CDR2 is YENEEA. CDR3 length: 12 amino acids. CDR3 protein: CASSHRGHEQYF. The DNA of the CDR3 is TGTGCCAGCAGCCACAGGGGCCACGAGCAGTACTTC.